This T cell receptor (beta chain) was captured by sequencing in a study of human CD8 memory T cell subsets. Overall study findings and caveats: A similarly high level of diversity characterized stem-like memory and precursor exhausted T cells, unlike effector memory cells.

Germline V lookup: CDR1 MNHEY, CDR2 SVGEGT. The CDR3 has 13 amino acids. Sequencing libraries of TCR beta were made by UMI-labeled 5' RACE. TCRdb reprocessed the 5' RACE reads; each CDR3 protein has one entry and no DNA is given. The sample holds about 5,500 distinct CDR3 sequences. To note about this clonotype: The antigen is not known.

The TCR was taken from a human donor in good health. The sample was CD8+ T cells from PBMCs. This chain joins TRBV6-2 or TRBV6-3 and TRBJ1-1; TCRdb's D call, TRBD1, is unchecked because there is no DNA. The CDR3 spells CASSYSPDAEAFF.